The 17 T cell receptor beta chains presented below share a single source sample, sequenced in a study of control samples from healthy donors and cancer patients (dated by TCRdb to the early 2020s). The library was generated by the immunoSEQ multiplex PCR assay. The source is immuneACCESS, and TCRdb retained only in-frame sequences with V and J called. Part of the clones is not carried over; for the studies checked, unresolved V genes explain less than half of this, and the remainder is unexplained. This sample gives about 94,000 clones in total; roughly nine tenths of them show up just once. The leading ten clones occupy roughly 3.4% of the sample. Sequenced: blood. The receptors stem from a woman aged 18-29 years in good health.

The genes are TRBV7-8 and TRBJ2-3, with D perhaps TRBD1 (5 bases). CDR1 and CDR2 (germline): SGHVS, FQNEAQ. This CDR3 is built from 17 residues. Trimming removed 5 bases at V and 2 bases at J, with 20 bases between. CDR3 coding DNA: TGTGCCAGCAGCCCAAGGTCAGGGCACCCTAACACAGATACGCAGTATTTT. Encoded protein: CASSPRSGHPNTDTQYF. The variable domain in full, with the rest retrieved from reference TRBV7-8 and TRBJ2-3, is GAGVSQSPRYKVAKRGQDVALRCDPISGHVSLFWYQQALGQGPEFLTYFQNEAQLDKSGLPSDRFFAERPEGSVSTLKIQRTQQEDSAVYLCASSPRSGHPNTDTQYFGPGTRLTVL.

The chain combines TRBV6-6 with TRBJ2-2; 11 bases are a match to TRBD2. The CDR3 is 17 residues long. Germline CDR1 MNHNY, CDR2 SVGAGI (reference sequence). With V trimmed by 5 bases and J by 7 bases, 12 bases remained unmatched. CDR3 bases: TGTGCCAGCAGTCCGATACTAGCGGGGGCTAGACTCGGGGAGCTGTTTTTT. It codes for CASSPILAGARLGELFF.

The J gene is TRBJ2-7, the V gene TRBV7-2; 8 bases match TRBD1. CDR1 SGHTA and CDR2 FQGNSA come from the germline V gene. After removal of 2 bases from V and 6 bases from J, the junction contained 15 bases not matched to a gene. The CDR3 runs to 17 residues. The CDR3 loop is CASSLHTEGQVPSEQYF. The CDR3 DNA follows: TGTGCCAGCAGCTTACACACCGAGGGACAGGTCCCCAGCGAGCAGTACTTC.

This clone came up once. The chain carries TRBV5-1 and TRBJ1-3; weak D call: TRBD1 (5 bases). Germline V gene data show CDR1 as SGHRS and CDR2 as YFSETQ. V lost 0 bases and J 4 bases, leaving 14 bases between the germline ends. CDR3 length: 16 residues. The DNA for the CDR3 is TGCGCCAGCAGCTTGGCCCTAACAGGATCCGGAAACACCATATATTTT. It translates to CASSLALTGSGNTIYF.

V is TRBV5-1 and J is TRBJ1-5; 7 bases map to TRBD1. The V gene end was trimmed by 1 base and the J gene end by 7 bases; junction bases not matched to a gene: 11. Germline lookup yields CDR1 SGHRS and CDR2 YFSETQ. The CDR3 covers 16 residues. In DNA, the CDR3 is TGCGCCAGCAGCTTGATCCGGGACAGTGGATCGCAGCCCCAGCATTTT. Protein: CASSLIRDSGSQPQHF.

The V gene is TRBV30, the J gene TRBJ1-2, with D hard to call. CDR3 length equals 14 residues. Trimming pared 2 bases from V and 10 bases from J, leaving 20 bases between. In germline, CDR1 is GTSNPN, CDR2 SVGIG (reference sequence). CDR3 bases: TGTGCCTGGAGTTCGGGCCCCCAGCGGGTTCCCTACACCTTC. It translates to CAWSSGPQRVPYTF.

The chain is built from TRBV18 and TRBJ1-3, with 8 nucleotides matching TRBD1. Losses at the gene ends were 4 bases for V and 0 bases for J; bases not matched to a gene: 8. This CDR3 spans 17 amino acids. CDR1 and CDR2 (germline): KGHSH, LQKENI. In nucleotides, the CDR3 is TGTGCCAGCTCACAGGGGACAGGACCGAGCTCTGGAAACACCATATATTTT. Translation gives CASSQGTGPSSGNTIYF. Complete variable domain (other parts from reference TRBV18 and TRBJ1-3): NAGVMQNPRHLVRRRGQEARLRCSPMKGHSHVYWYRQLPEEGLKFMVYLQKENIIDESGMPKERFSAEFPKEGPSILRIQQVVRGDSAAYFCASSQGTGPSSGNTIYFGEGSWLTVV.

The chain joins TRBV10-3 to TRBJ2-7; 7 positions agree with TRBD1. V shed 2 bases, J shed 2 bases, and the junction held 0 bases outside the gene matches. This CDR3 has 13 residues. CDR1 and CDR2 (germline): ENHRY, SYGVKD. CDR3 in amino acids: CAISEQGAYEQYF. The CDR3 DNA reads as TGTGCCATCAGTGAGCAGGGGGCCTACGAGCAGTACTTC.

In DNA, the CDR3 is TGTGCCAGCAGTAGAACAGAAATCTATGGCTACACCTTC. Protein sequence: CASSRTEIYGYTF. The chain carries TRBV12-3 or TRBV12-4 and TRBJ1-2; D is unresolved. The CDR3 length is 13 residues. Between the trimmed V and J ends, which lost 5 bases and 4 bases, there was a span of 11 bases.

The chain employs TRBV24-1 and TRBJ2-3; D gene uncertain. With 7 bases removed from V and 0 bases from J, the gap between germline ends came to 7 bases. This CDR3 is built from 13 residues. In germline, CDR1 is KGHDR, CDR2 SFDVKD. DNA for the CDR3: TGTGCCACCAGCGGAGCTAGCACAGATACGCAGTATTTT. Encoded protein: CATSGASTDTQYF.

This clone was counted between two and nine times. The CDR3 DNA reads TGTGCCAGCAGTGAACTAGTAGGTCCCAATGAGCAGTTCTTC. Translated: CASSELVGPNEQFF. The chain links TRBV6-4 to TRBJ2-1, with a possible D match to TRBD2 (5 bases). Trimming took 3 bases from V and 6 from J, leaving 12 bases between them. This CDR3 region has 14 residues. Germline CDR1 MRHNA, CDR2 SNTAGT.

The chain links TRBV7-2 to TRBJ2-7; 7 bases are shared with TRBD2. V lost 2 bases, J lost 3 bases, and 7 bases stayed unmatched. Germline V CDR1 and CDR2: SGHTA, FQGNSA. This CDR3 has 15 amino acids. The CDR3 sequence is CASSLIPAGYYEQYF. The CDR3 DNA sequence: TGTGCCAGCAGCTTAATACCAGCGGGATACTACGAGCAGTACTTC.

The CDR3 is CASSYREQETQYF. The CDR3 coding sequence is TGTGCCAGCAGTTACAGGGAGCAAGAGACCCAGTACTTC. V is TRBV27 and J is TRBJ2-5, with D perhaps TRBD1 (6 bases). The germline V and J ends were trimmed by 4 bases and 2 bases, with 8 bases remaining between them. The germline V gene encodes CDR1 MNHEY and CDR2 SMNVEV (reference sequence). This CDR3 spans 13 amino acids.

The chain combines TRBV2 with TRBJ2-1, with TRBD2 matching over 13 bases. Trimming at V came to 10 bases and at J to 8 bases, leaving 11 bases not matched to a gene. This CDR3 spans 15 amino acids. The V gene's germline CDR1 is SNHLY and CDR2 FYNNEI. CDR3 bases: TGTGCCATCCAGTTCACTAGCGGGGGGGCCCATGAGCAGTTCTTC. Amino acid sequence: CAIQFTSGGAHEQFF.

The chain recombines TRBV5-6 with TRBJ2-2; D is ambiguous. This CDR3 contains 11 residues. Trimming left V 4 bases short and J 7 bases short, with 5 bases between. The germline V gene has CDR1 SGHDT and CDR2 YYEEEE. As DNA, the CDR3 is TGTGCCAGCAGCCTTAGCGGGGAGCTGTTTTTT. Translated, it gives CASSLSGELFF.

The rearrangement joins TRBV18 to TRBJ1-2; the match to TRBD1 covers 7 bases. Looked up from germline, CDR1 is KGHSH and CDR2 is LQKENI. The CDR3 length is 14 residues. V dropped 3 bases and J dropped 8; count of bases not matched to a gene: 9. CDR3 amino acids: CASSPPDRVGGYTF. The CDR3 DNA sequence: TGTGCCAGCTCACCTCCCGACAGGGTGGGCGGCTACACCTTC.

The rearrangement joins TRBV3-1 (or the pseudogene TRBV3-2) to TRBJ2-5; TRBD2 matches 10 bases. Germline CDR1 LGHDT, CDR2 YNNKEL (reference sequence). The CDR3 sequence is 17 residues long. J gave up 6 bases and V 4 bases, and 14 bases lay outside the gene matches. The CDR3 region has the DNA TGTGCCAGCAGCCGCGTCCTTAGCGGGGGGTGGGGGAAGACCCAGTACTTC. Its translation is CASSRVLSGGWGKTQYF.